The 14 T cell receptor beta chains given below trace back to one sample, sequenced in a study of T-cell memory formation after mild COVID-19. Using its own MiXCR run on the 5' RACE reads, TCRdb lists one record per CDR3 protein. Here the sample spans around 370,000 distinct CDR3 sequences, more than 20% being singletons. Sequencing was performed on PBMCs or a T cell subset sorted from them (not recorded which). The receptors were sampled from an adult woman who had mild COVID-19 (a few samples of this study predate the infection). Cell type and time point are not known.

This clonotype was seen a handful of times. The rearrangement joins TRBV4-2 to TRBJ2-7, with 7 bases aligning to TRBD2. V was clipped by 4 bases and J by 3 bases; unmatched bases: 3. The CDR3 is 13 amino acids. The germline gives CDR1 LGHNA, CDR2 YNFKEQ. As DNA, the CDR3 is TGTGCCAGCAGCCCAGCGGGGATCTACGAGCAGTACTTC. The encoded protein is CASSPAGIYEQYF.

Of note for this clonotype: The junction and the germline gene differ at one end; a read error may be behind it. The chain employs TRBV7-3 and TRBJ2-5; TRBD1 matches at 8 bases. CDR3 length: 13 residues. CDR1 and CDR2 from the germline V gene are SGHTA and FQGTGA. This CDR3 is CASSPTGEETRYF. In DNA, the CDR3 is TGTGCCAGCAGCCCGACAGGGGAAGAGACCCGGTACTTC. The full variable domain, its missing parts supplied by reference TRBV7-3 and TRBJ2-5, is GAGVSQTPSNKVTEKGKYVELRCDPISGHTALYWYRQSLGQGPEFLIYFQGTGAADDSGLPNDRFFAVRPEGSVSTLKIQRTERGDSAVYLCASSPTGEETRYFGPGTRLLVL.

The chain couples TRBV5-1 to TRBJ2-5; 7 positions agree with TRBD2. This CDR3 contains 14 residues. In germline, CDR1 is SGHRS, CDR2 YFSETQ. V lost 4 bases, J lost 4 bases, and 7 bases stayed unmatched. As DNA, the CDR3 is TGCGCCAGCAGCCCCGTGGGAGGGGCAGAGACCCAGTACTTC. Its protein product is CASSPVGGAETQYF.

The chain uses TRBV9 and TRBJ2-3; D is ambiguous. The CDR3 sequence is 16 residues long. V was cut by 0 bases and J by 3 bases, with 14 bases left in between. From germline, CDR1 is SGDLS and CDR2 YYNGEE. CDR3 sequence: CASSVGDSHSTDTQYF. The CDR3 nucleotides are TGTGCCAGCAGCGTAGGCGATTCACATAGTACAGATACGCAGTATTTT. The full variable domain, rest sourced from reference TRBV9 and TRBJ2-3, is DSGVTQTPKHLITATGQRVTLRCSPRSGDLSVYWYQQSLDQGLQFLIQYYNGEERAKGNILERFSAQQFPDLHSELNLSSLELGDSALYFCASSVGDSHSTDTQYFGPGTRLTVL.

The chain is built from TRBV10-3 and TRBJ1-5, with D possibly being TRBD1 (6 bases). Trimming left V 4 bases short and J 3 bases short, with 13 bases between. The CDR3 extends over 15 amino acids. The germline CDR1 and CDR2 sequences are ENHRY and SYGVKD. The CDR3 is CAISGTGFYNQPQHF. The CDR3 DNA reads TGTGCCATCAGTGGTACAGGGTTTTACAATCAGCCCCAGCATTTT.

This clonotype has just a few counts. The genes are TRBV7-2 and TRBJ2-3; D is perhaps TRBD2 (5 bases). The CDR3 is 13 residues long. Germline CDR1 SGHTA, CDR2 FQGNSA. The V end was cut by 5 bases, the J end by 2 bases, with 8 bases between. Here the CDR3 DNA reads TGTGCCAGCAGCCGGGGAACCACAGATACGCAGTATTTT. Translated: CASSRGTTDTQYF.

This clonotype has a handful of counts. The chain couples TRBV30 to TRBJ1-5; D uncertain. Trimming pared 0 bases from V and 6 bases from J, leaving 12 bases between. The CDR3 is made up of 14 amino acids. In germline, CDR1 is GTSNPN, CDR2 SVGIG (reference sequence). CDR3 loop: CAWSVPRRRQPQHF. CDR3 bases: TGTGCCTGGAGTGTCCCCCGCAGGCGTCAGCCCCAGCATTTT.

The chain is built from TRBV18 and TRBJ1-2; 8 bases agree with TRBD1. Per the germline V gene, CDR1 is KGHSH and CDR2 is LQKENI. With V trimmed by 6 bases and J by 0 bases, 9 bases remained unmatched. The CDR3 contains 16 residues. The CDR3 DNA reads TGTGCCAGCTCCCGCGGGACAGGTCAAGCTAACTATGGCTACACCTTC. It translates to CASSRGTGQANYGYTF.

This rearrangement joins TRBV6-5 to TRBJ2-3; 9 bases match TRBD2. With 1 base clipped from V and 0 bases from J, the junction kept 8 bases outside the gene matches. The CDR3 sequence is 18 residues long. The V gene's germline CDR1 is MNHEY and CDR2 SVGAGI. CDR3 sequence reads: CASSYFAGGPRSTDTQYF. In DNA, the CDR3 is TGTGCCAGCAGTTACTTCGCGGGAGGGCCCCGGAGCACAGATACGCAGTATTTT.

The V gene is TRBV11-1, the J gene TRBJ2-2; D remains unclear. The ends were cut back, 5 bases at V and 5 bases at J, with 12 bases in the middle. This CDR3 region has 14 residues. Germline V CDR1 and CDR2: SGHAT, FQDESV (reference sequence). The CDR3 reads CASSHPLGTGELFF. Written as DNA, the CDR3 is TGTGCCAGCAGCCACCCTCTAGGTACCGGGGAGCTGTTTTTT. Full variable domain (outside the CDR3, taken from reference TRBV11-1 and TRBJ2-2): EAEVAQSPRYKITEKSQAVAFWCDPISGHATLYWYRQILGQGPELLVQFQDESVVDDSQLPKDRFSAERLKGVDSTLKIQPAELGDSAMYLCASSHPLGTGELFFGEGSRLTVL.

V and J are TRBV27 and TRBJ2-1; TRBD2 agrees at 7 bases. The CDR3 is made up of 14 amino acids. Germline trimming cut 2 bases from V and 9 bases from J; bases unmatched to any gene: 7. Germline V lookup: CDR1 MNHEY, CDR2 SMNVEV (reference sequence). CDR3 nucleotides: TGTGCCAGCAGTTTACCCGGACTAGACAGTGAGCAGTTCTTC. Amino acid sequence: CASSLPGLDSEQFF.

This clonotype occurred a few times. The chain uses TRBV30 and TRBJ1-2; a possible D gene is TRBD1 (5 bases). This CDR3 is 13 amino acids long. CDR1 is GTSNPN, CDR2 SVGIG, per germline (reference sequence). Trimming left V 0 bases short and J 8 bases short, with 13 bases between. In DNA, the CDR3 is TGTGCCTGGAGTGTACTGAAGGGGAACGGCTACACCTTC. It translates to CAWSVLKGNGYTF.

The V gene is TRBV4-2, the J gene TRBJ2-7; D could derive from TRBD1 or TRBD2 (5 bases each). Trimming removed 1 base from V and 6 bases from J, with 13 bases in between. The CDR3 covers 14 residues. Germline lookup yields CDR1 LGHNA and CDR2 YNFKEQ. The CDR3 DNA reads as TGTGCCAGCAGCCAAGCACCCACGGGGCGCGAGCAGTACTTC. Amino acid sequence: CASSQAPTGREQYF.

This clonotype was detected a few times. This chain joins TRBV19 and TRBJ2-1, with TRBD2 matching 7 bases. V lost 7 bases and J lost 0; bases outside the gene matches: 3. The CDR3 totals 14 residues. Looked up from germline, CDR1 is LNHDA and CDR2 is SQIVND (reference sequence). CDR3 sequence reads: CASKAGPSYNEQFF. The CDR3 DNA follows: TGTGCCAGTAAAGCGGGGCCCTCCTACAATGAGCAGTTCTTC.